One sample yielded the 5 T cell receptor beta chains listed below, sequenced in a study of human T cells and chemical hapten exposure. MiXCR, applied by TCRdb to the RACE reads, yields one record per CDR3 protein. The sample lists 250,000 or so distinct CDR3 sequences, about 7.7% occurring once. Time point specified: pre-sensitization, week 0. The treatment denotes: therapeutic diphenylcyclopropenone sensitization with weekly scalp DPC. The source was whole blood, collected in connection with sensitization to the hapten diphenylcyclopropenone (DPC). These receptors originate from a man aged 18 to 35 with alopecia areata. Some clones in this sample may be carry-over from other donors' samples.

The chain has TRBV5-1 and TRBJ1-2, with a tentative D call TRBD1 (6 bases). Trimming shortened V by 0 bases and J by 3 bases, and 18 bases separated the two germline ends. The CDR3 loop spans 17 amino acids. Germline-derived CDR1 and CDR2 are SGHRS and YFSETQ. CDR3 in amino acids: CASSLVTETGSHYGYTF. CDR3 coding DNA: TGCGCCAGCAGCTTGGTGACGGAAACAGGGTCTCACTATGGCTACACCTTC. The variable domain in full, with the rest retrieved from reference TRBV5-1 and TRBJ1-2, is KAGVTQTPRYLIKTRGQQVTLSCSPISGHRSVSWYQQTPGQGLQFLFEYFSETQRNKGNFPGRFSGRQFSNSRSEMNVSTLELGDSALYLCASSLVTETGSHYGYTFGSGTRLTVV.

This clonotype was counted a few times. J is TRBJ2-2 and V is TRBV25-1, with 9 bases lining up with TRBD1. CDR1 is MGHDK and CDR2 is SYGVNS in the germline V gene. The CDR3 contains 12 residues. The ends lost 10 bases at V and 7 bases at J; junction bases unmatched: 4. CDR3 loop: CATGQGSGELFF. DNA for the CDR3: TGTGCCACGGGACAGGGTAGCGGGGAGCTGTTTTTT.

This clonotype was counted ten times or more. The chain employs TRBV7-9 and TRBJ2-5; D unresolved. V shed 10 bases and J shed 3 bases, with 12 bases lying between them. Germline V gives CDR1 SEHNR, CDR2 FQNEAQ (reference sequence). The CDR3 is 12 amino acids. In DNA form, the CDR3 reads TGTGCCACAAGTCAGGAGAAAGAGACCCAGTACTTC. It encodes CATSQEKETQYF.

This clonotype appeared a few times. The V call is TRBV19, the J call TRBJ2-2, with 7 bases identical to TRBD2. Trimming took 4 bases from V and 5 from J; bases not matched to a gene: 10. The CDR3 has 16 amino acids. Germline CDR1 and CDR2: LNHDA and SQIVND (reference sequence). Here the CDR3 DNA reads TGTGCCAGTAGTACCGCGGGGGTCTTTCTAACCGGGGAGCTGTTTTTT. Translated, it gives CASSTAGVFLTGELFF.

This clonotype was seen ten or more times. The gene calls are TRBV7-2 and TRBJ1-1, with no clear D. The CDR3 length is 16 residues. Trimming cost V 0 bases and J 3 bases, with 14 bases left between them. Looked up from germline, CDR1 is SGHTA and CDR2 is FQGNSA. CDR3 sequence reads: CASSLAIPPRDTEAFF. CDR3 coding DNA: TGTGCCAGCAGCTTAGCTATCCCTCCCCGGGACACTGAAGCTTTCTTT.